These T cell receptor beta chains were read from a single sample in a study of cytomegalovirus exposure and HLA in healthy donors. Libraries were prepared by immunoSEQ multiplex PCR; TCRdb keeps only in-frame clonotypes and omits some of them. The profile covers about 260,000 clones, with 65% to 85% appearing a single time and 2% to 2.5% taken by the ten largest. Sequencing was performed on PBMCs. The receptors were gathered from a female donor in good health and CMV-seronegative. Both conserved end residues are trimmed from each CDR3. Fields, in order: J gene, V gene, CDR3 protein.

j_call: TRBJ2-7; v_call: TRBV6-5; cdr3_aa: ASSPGTVYEQY
j_call: TRBJ1-5; v_call: TRBV10-2; cdr3_aa: ASSGDRSNQPQH
j_call: TRBJ2-1; v_call: TRBV10-2; cdr3_aa: ASSEGLRTGTDEQF
j_call: TRBJ2-3; v_call: TRBV2; cdr3_aa: ASGGGDTQY
j_call: TRBJ1-5; v_call: TRBV6-1; cdr3_aa: ASSEEGARGNQPQH
j_call: TRBJ2-1; v_call: TRBV7-2; cdr3_aa: ASSVGTSGRAWNEQF
j_call: TRBJ1-1; v_call: TRBV14; cdr3_aa: ASSPRGPVTEAF
j_call: TRBJ1-1; v_call: TRBV7-9; cdr3_aa: ASSPSGQGAAEAF
j_call: TRBJ2-1; v_call: TRBV30; cdr3_aa: AVAGGEQF
j_call: TRBJ2-2; v_call: TRBV6-5; cdr3_aa: ASSRQGNRAGELF
j_call: TRBJ2-7; v_call: TRBV7-9; cdr3_aa: ASSLRHGDEQY
j_call: TRBJ1-2; v_call: TRBV19; cdr3_aa: ASSLATGTDYGYT
j_call: TRBJ2-7; v_call: TRBV7-2; cdr3_aa: ASSLAVAAYEQY
j_call: TRBJ2-3; v_call: TRBV30; cdr3_aa: AWRRGDWDTQY
j_call: TRBJ1-1; v_call: TRBV11-2; cdr3_aa: ASRRDLMNTEAF
j_call: TRBJ2-5; v_call: TRBV11-2; cdr3_aa: ASSLGRVDQETQY
j_call: TRBJ1-6; v_call: TRBV27; cdr3_aa: ASTAGSSPLH
j_call: TRBJ2-7; v_call: TRBV7-9; cdr3_aa: ASSLAGITYEQY
j_call: TRBJ1-4; v_call: TRBV6-6; cdr3_aa: ASSSTGSTNEKLF
j_call: TRBJ1-4; v_call: TRBV2; cdr3_aa: ASQKGITNEKLF
j_call: TRBJ1-1; v_call: TRBV18; cdr3_aa: ASSQTGVFGTEAF
j_call: TRBJ1-2; v_call: TRBV27; cdr3_aa: ASSFGGLSAGYT
j_call: TRBJ2-1; v_call: TRBV11-1; cdr3_aa: ASSLELAGDNEQF
j_call: TRBJ2-1; v_call: TRBV19; cdr3_aa: ASSRGAYNEQF
j_call: TRBJ1-2; v_call: TRBV28; cdr3_aa: ASRRRDRGPYGYT
j_call: TRBJ1-3; v_call: TRBV5-4; cdr3_aa: ASSLDESSGNTIY
j_call: TRBJ1-3; v_call: TRBV5-1; cdr3_aa: ASSLDPESSGNTIY
j_call: TRBJ2-3; v_call: TRBV1; cdr3_aa: TSSQPPSGLAGGPLPTDTQY
j_call: TRBJ2-7; v_call: TRBV13; cdr3_aa: ASSPRGQGSYEQY
j_call: TRBJ2-3; v_call: TRBV11-2; cdr3_aa: ASSLHSDTQY
j_call: TRBJ2-7; v_call: TRBV7-9; cdr3_aa: ASSIGLPFGEQY
j_call: TRBJ2-7; v_call: TRBV6-1; cdr3_aa: ASSEGGGPTYEQY
j_call: TRBJ2-1; v_call: TRBV5-6; cdr3_aa: ASSLRDRGYNEQF
j_call: TRBJ2-3; v_call: TRBV5-1; cdr3_aa: ASSSGGSRTDTQY
j_call: TRBJ1-4; v_call: TRBV5-1; cdr3_aa: ASSLAGAGANEKLF
j_call: TRBJ2-7; v_call: TRBV15; cdr3_aa: ATSRDPGDEQY
j_call: TRBJ1-1; v_call: TRBV7-2; cdr3_aa: ASSQFGRDTAF
j_call: TRBJ2-2; v_call: TRBV10-3; cdr3_aa: AIPGQGASTGELF
j_call: TRBJ2-5; v_call: TRBV6-5; cdr3_aa: ASSYSQRISQETQY
j_call: TRBJ1-3; v_call: TRBV5-6; cdr3_aa: ASSLFRGSSGNTIY
j_call: TRBJ2-1; v_call: TRBV27; cdr3_aa: ASKEGQGLGEQF
j_call: TRBJ2-7; v_call: TRBV4-1; cdr3_aa: ASSQDGTYEQY
j_call: TRBJ2-1; v_call: TRBV7-6; cdr3_aa: ASNTGSLGEQF
j_call: TRBJ1-1; v_call: TRBV19; cdr3_aa: ASSRGSYTEAF
j_call: TRBJ2-3; v_call: TRBV21-1; cdr3_aa: ASSTGWMQYQCTDTQY
j_call: TRBJ2-3; v_call: TRBV6-5; cdr3_aa: AISSGSTDTQY
j_call: TRBJ1-2; v_call: TRBV28; cdr3_aa: ASSWRGGGYT
j_call: TRBJ2-1; v_call: TRBV9; cdr3_aa: ASSVVPLIAGNEQF
j_call: TRBJ2-1; v_call: TRBV13; cdr3_aa: ASSRRTSGYNEQF
j_call: TRBJ2-5; v_call: TRBV9; cdr3_aa: ASSVSGLAGQETQY
j_call: TRBJ1-1; v_call: TRBV7-7; cdr3_aa: ASSAGMNTEAF